Listed here are 22 T cell receptor beta chains from one sample, sequenced in a study of T cells after yellow fever vaccination. TCRdb redid the calling of the 5' RACE reads with MiXCR, one entry per CDR3 protein. The table has approximately 330,000 distinct CDR3 sequences, roughly an eighth seen once. The sequencing used CD4+ T cells sorted from PBMCs, collected 15 days after the yellow fever booster vaccination. The receptors derive from a man between 18 and 35 years old who received the YFV17D yellow fever vaccine.

This clonotype showed up just a few times. The chain has TRBV18 and TRBJ2-3; 7 bases match TRBD1. Germline trimming cut 6 bases from V and 2 bases from J; bases unmatched to any gene: 8. The CDR3 extends over 15 amino acids. Germline values: CDR1 KGHSH, CDR2 LQKENI. CDR3 nucleotide sequence: TGTGCCAGCTCGTCCTTCCAGGGGGACACAGATACGCAGTATTTT. Amino acid sequence: CASSSFQGDTDTQYF.

This clonotype was detected many times. The chain combines TRBV7-9 with TRBJ2-7; 8 nucleotides align to TRBD1. The CDR3 totals 14 residues. Trimming removed 6 bases from V and 2 bases from J; junction bases left unmatched: 6. CDR1 is SEHNR, CDR2 FQNEAQ, per germline (reference sequence). In DNA, the CDR3 is TGTGCCAGCAGACCGACAGGGGCGGCCTACGAGCAGTACGTC. Protein sequence: CASRPTGAAYEQYV.

This clonotype has a count of ten or more. This sequence joins TRBV5-1 and TRBJ2-5; D is unresolved. The CDR3 is 19 residues long. Germline lookup yields CDR1 SGHRS and CDR2 YFSETQ. V was trimmed by 0 bases and J by 2 bases, leaving 23 bases between them. The CDR3 reads CASSLGYDSGRFSQETQYF. The CDR3 coding sequence is TGCGCCAGCAGCTTGGGATACGATTCAGGTCGGTTTTCGCAAGAGACCCAGTACTTC.

The CDR3 is CASSFPHQAAYTF. The CDR3 DNA reads TGTGCCAGCAGTTTCCCTCACCAGGCAGCCTACACCTTC. V and J are TRBV27 and TRBJ1-2; D gene ambiguous. The germline CDR1 and CDR2 sequences are MNHEY and SMNVEV (reference sequence). This CDR3 is built from 13 residues. V lost 3 bases, J lost 10 bases, and 15 bases lay in between.

This clonotype turned up a few times. The J gene is TRBJ2-5, the V gene TRBV10-3; perhaps TRBD1 as D (6 bases). Germline V gene sequence: CDR1 ENHRY, CDR2 SYGVKD. Between the trimmed V and J ends, which lost 10 bases and 1 base, there was a span of 16 bases. CDR3 size: 14 residues. CDR3 loop: CATSLDSSQETQYF. CDR3 coding DNA: TGTGCCACCTCCCTGGACAGCTCCCAAGAGACCCAGTACTTC.

A few counts support this clonotype. This chain's CDR3 is CSAKDRGPGYTF. The DNA for the CDR3 is TGCAGTGCTAAGGACAGGGGGCCTGGCTACACCTTC. The gene calls are TRBV20-1 and TRBJ1-2, with 11 bases aligning to TRBD1. This CDR3 has 12 amino acids. The germline CDR1 and CDR2 sequences are DFQATT and SNEGSKA (reference sequence). V shed 4 bases, J shed 7 bases, and the junction held 2 bases outside the gene matches.

This chain connects TRBV4-2 to TRBJ2-3; D unresolved. Germline lookup yields CDR1 LGHNA and CDR2 YNFKEQ. The CDR3 is 14 amino acids. Trimming removed 3 bases from V and 3 bases from J, with 10 bases in between. The CDR3 region has the DNA TGTGCCAGCAGCCAGAAAGGCCAAACAGATACGCAGTATTTT. Its protein is CASSQKGQTDTQYF.

The V call is TRBV14, the J call TRBJ2-5; D ambiguous. Germline V CDR1 and CDR2: SGHDN, FVKESK. The CDR3 extends over 13 amino acids. The V end was cut by 5 bases, the J end by 0 bases, with 7 bases between. The CDR3 sequence: CASSGNYQETQYF. In DNA, the CDR3 is TGTGCCAGCAGCGGTAACTACCAAGAGACCCAGTACTTC.

This clonotype has just a few counts. DNA for the CDR3: TGTGCCAGCAGCTTAGTGGCCCAGGGCGGGGAGCTGTTTTTT. This translates into CASSLVAQGGELFF. The chain is built from TRBV11-2 and TRBJ2-2; possible D gene TRBD1, 5 bases. The germline V gene has CDR1 SGHAT and CDR2 FQNNGV. Trimming took off 1 base at V and 7 bases at J, with 10 bases between the two ends. CDR3 length: 14 amino acids. The full variable domain, completed using reference TRBV11-2 and TRBJ2-2, is EAGVAQSPRYKIIEKRQSVAFWCNPISGHATLYWYQQILGQGPKLLIQFQNNGVVDDSQLPKDRFSAERLKGVDSTLKIQPAKLEDSAVYLCASSLVAQGGELFFGEGSRLTVL.

The V gene is TRBV5-1, the J gene TRBJ2-2, with D uncertain. This CDR3 is built from 14 residues. CDR1 and CDR2 (germline): SGHRS, YFSETQ. V lost 8 bases, J lost 5 bases, and 16 bases lay in between. CDR3 DNA sequence: TGCGCCAGTAACGGGTCCCCGAGGACCGGGGAGCTGTTTTTT. Its translation is CASNGSPRTGELFF. Filled out from reference TRBV5-1 and TRBJ2-2, the complete variable domain reads KAGVTQTPRYLIKTRGQQVTLSCSPISGHRSVSWYQQTPGQGLQFLFEYFSETQRNKGNFPGRFSGRQFSNSRSEMNVSTLELGDSALYLCASNGSPRTGELFFGEGSRLTVL.

The V and J genes are TRBV7-3 and TRBJ1-1, with D hard to call. The CDR3 has 13 residues. V was clipped by 2 bases and J by 5 bases, with 9 bases between them. Germline V lookup: CDR1 SGHTA, CDR2 FQGTGA. CDR3 in amino acids: CASSLLGWTEAFF. In DNA form, the CDR3 reads TGTGCCAGCAGCTTACTAGGCTGGACTGAAGCTTTCTTT.

The V and J genes are TRBV5-1 and TRBJ2-3; D not resolved. Germline V lookup: CDR1 SGHRS, CDR2 YFSETQ. V lost 3 bases and J lost 0, with 11 bases in between. The CDR3 is 15 amino acids. CDR3 in DNA: TGCGCCAGCAGCTCTTGGCAGACTAGCACAGATACGCAGTATTTT. This encodes CASSSWQTSTDTQYF.

J is TRBJ2-3 and V is TRBV27; D gene ambiguous. Germline V gene lookup returns CDR1 MNHEY and CDR2 SMNVEV (reference sequence). V lost 8 bases to trimming and J lost 4 bases, with 22 bases between them. There are 16 residues in the CDR3. The CDR3 DNA reads as TGTGCCAGCCGCCTCGTGGGCCCAAACCCAGCAGATACGCAGTATTTT. Its protein is CASRLVGPNPADTQYF.

This clonotype was recorded many times. This chain connects TRBV2 to TRBJ1-1, with a tentative D call TRBD1 (6 bases). V gave up 6 bases and J gave up 7 bases, with 12 bases separating them. The CDR3 contains 12 residues. Germline CDR1 SNHLY, CDR2 FYNNEI. CDR3 sequence (DNA): TGTGCCAGCAGACGGACAGCAATTGAAGCTTTCTTT. This translates into CASRRTAIEAFF. Full variable domain (rest looked up from reference TRBV2 and TRBJ1-1): EPEVTQTPSHQVTQMGQEVILRCVPISNHLYFYWYRQILGQKVEFLVSFYNNEISEKSEIFDDQFSVERPDGSNFTLKIRSTKLEDSAMYFCASRRTAIEAFFGQGTRLTVV.

This clonotype has only a few counts. V usage is TRBV6-1 and J usage is TRBJ2-7, with D perhaps matching TRBD2 (6 bases). The CDR3 has 14 residues. In germline, CDR1 is MNHNS, CDR2 SASEGT. Trimming cost V 4 bases and J 6 bases, with 16 bases left between them. For the CDR3, the DNA is TGTGCCAGCAGTGTTGGGGGGAAAGTGGTCGAGCAGTACGTC. It codes for CASSVGGKVVEQYV.

The chain is built from TRBV28 and TRBJ2-1; D unresolved. The CDR3 extends over 16 amino acids. The germline V gene has CDR1 MDHEN and CDR2 SYDVKM. V was trimmed by 6 bases and J by 0 bases, leaving 15 bases between them. The CDR3: CASRPGLDGSYNEQFF. Here the CDR3 DNA reads TGTGCCAGCAGGCCGGGTTTGGACGGCTCCTACAATGAGCAGTTCTTC.

This clonotype was observed a single time. J is TRBJ2-5 and V is TRBV7-6; no definite D call. Trimming cost V 10 bases and J 2 bases, with 8 bases left between them. Per the germline V gene, CDR1 is SGHVS and CDR2 is FNYEAQ. The CDR3 runs 11 residues. Here the CDR3 reads CAIRWQETQYF. CDR3 sequence (DNA): TGTGCCATTAGGTGGCAAGAGACCCAGTACTTC.

V gene TRBV19 combines with J gene TRBJ1-2, with a tentative D call TRBD1 (6 bases). V was shortened by 6 bases and J by 8 bases, with 19 bases between the two germline ends. The CDR3 is 14 amino acids. Germline V gene sequence: CDR1 LNHDA, CDR2 SQIVND (reference sequence). Here the CDR3 DNA reads TGTGCCAGTAGATCACAGGGATCCTTAGGAGGCTACACCTTC. Amino acid sequence: CASRSQGSLGGYTF.

The chain recombines TRBV19 with TRBJ2-6, with 7 bases matching TRBD1. Trimming took 4 bases from V and 0 from J; bases not matched to a gene: 3. The CDR3 is 16 residues long. CDR1 and CDR2 (germline): LNHDA, SQIVND (reference sequence). As DNA, the CDR3 is TGTGCCAGTAGTAGAAACAGGGGCTCTGGGGCCAACGTCCTGACTTTC. Protein: CASSRNRGSGANVLTF. Using reference TRBV19 and TRBJ2-6 for the parts outside the CDR3, the full variable domain is DGGITQSPKYLFRKEGQNVTLSCEQNLNHDAMYWYRQDPGQGLRLIYYSQIVNDFQKGDIAEGYSVSREKKESFPLTVTSAQKNPTAFYLCASSRNRGSGANVLTFGAGSRLTVL.

This clonotype has a handful of counts. The chain joins TRBV5-4 to TRBJ1-2, with D possibly TRBD1 on 5 matching bases. Trimming stripped 4 bases from V and 4 bases from J, with 20 bases between. This CDR3 is built from 16 residues. The germline gives CDR1 SGHNT, CDR2 YYREEE (reference sequence). The CDR3 loop reads CASSQDGAVRGYGYTF. The DNA of the CDR3 is TGTGCCAGCAGCCAGGACGGGGCCGTGAGAGGCTATGGCTACACCTTC.

This clonotype showed up many times. The V call is TRBV5-1, the J call TRBJ1-5; no reliable D call. The CDR3 has 14 residues. With 2 bases removed from V and 4 bases from J, the gap between germline ends came to 10 bases. The germline V gene has CDR1 SGHRS and CDR2 YFSETQ. CDR3 coding DNA: TGCGCCAGCAGCTTCGGGGTAGAAAATCAGCCCCAGCATTTT. Translated: CASSFGVENQPQHF.

This clonotype was found a few times. The V call is TRBV20-1, the J call TRBJ2-3; 8 bases match TRBD1. CDR3 size: 14 residues. Looked up from germline, CDR1 is DFQATT and CDR2 is SNEGSKA (reference sequence). Trimming removed 6 bases from V and 4 bases from J; junction bases left unmatched: 9. CDR3 region: CSARNRGNSDTQYF. CDR3 DNA: TGCAGTGCAAGAAACAGGGGGAACTCAGATACGCAGTATTTT.